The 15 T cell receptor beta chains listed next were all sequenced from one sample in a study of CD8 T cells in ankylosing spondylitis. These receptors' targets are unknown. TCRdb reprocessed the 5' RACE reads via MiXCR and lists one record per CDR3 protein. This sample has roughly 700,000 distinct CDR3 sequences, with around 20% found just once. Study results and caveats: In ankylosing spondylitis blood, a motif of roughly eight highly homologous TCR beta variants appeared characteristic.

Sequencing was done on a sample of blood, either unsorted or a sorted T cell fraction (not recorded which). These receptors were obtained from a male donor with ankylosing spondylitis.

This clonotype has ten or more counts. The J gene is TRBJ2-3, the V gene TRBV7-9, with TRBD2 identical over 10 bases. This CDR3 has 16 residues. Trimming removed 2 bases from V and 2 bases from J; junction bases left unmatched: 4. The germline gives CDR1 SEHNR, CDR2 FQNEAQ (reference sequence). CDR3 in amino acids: CASSLLAGVTTDTQYF. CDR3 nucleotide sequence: TGTGCCAGCAGCTTACTAGCGGGGGTGACCACAGATACGCAGTATTTT.

The CDR3 DNA is TGTGCCAGCATCAGGGTAGCGGGGAGCACAGATACGCAGTATTTT. Translated, it gives CASIRVAGSTDTQYF. The rearrangement uses TRBV6-1 and TRBJ2-3, with 8 bases fitting TRBD2. The trim removed 7 bases at V and 0 bases at J, leaving 6 bases unmatched. Germline assignment: CDR1 MNHNS and CDR2 SASEGT. This CDR3 has 15 residues.

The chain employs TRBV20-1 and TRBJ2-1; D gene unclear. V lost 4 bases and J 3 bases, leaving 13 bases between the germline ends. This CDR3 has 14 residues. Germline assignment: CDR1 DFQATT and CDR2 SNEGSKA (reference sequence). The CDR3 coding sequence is TGCAGTGCTATTGGTAGGCTAGGCTACAATGAGCAGTTCTTC. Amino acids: CSAIGRLGYNEQFF.

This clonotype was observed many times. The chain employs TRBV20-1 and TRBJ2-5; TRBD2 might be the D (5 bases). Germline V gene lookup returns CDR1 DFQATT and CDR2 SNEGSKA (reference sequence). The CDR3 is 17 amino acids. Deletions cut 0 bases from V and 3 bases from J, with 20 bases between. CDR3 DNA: TGCAGTGCTAGAGATACAATTAAGGAAGCGGTGAAAGAGACCCAGTACTTC. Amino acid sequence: CSARDTIKEAVKETQYF.

CDR3 DNA sequence: TGTGCCACCTCTTTGGGACCCGGGGACACTGAAGCTTTCTTT. This translates into CATSLGPGDTEAFF. V usage is TRBV24-1 and J usage is TRBJ1-1, with a possible D match to TRBD1 (5 bases). In germline, CDR1 is KGHDR, CDR2 SFDVKD. V gave up 9 bases and J gave up 3 bases, with 16 bases separating them. This CDR3 contains 14 residues.

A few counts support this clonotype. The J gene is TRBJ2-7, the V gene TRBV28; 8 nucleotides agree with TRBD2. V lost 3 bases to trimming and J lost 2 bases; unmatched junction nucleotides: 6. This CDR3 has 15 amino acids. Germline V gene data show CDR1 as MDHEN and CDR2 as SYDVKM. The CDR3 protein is CASSFSLAETYEQYF. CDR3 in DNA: TGTGCCAGCAGTTTTTCACTAGCGGAAACCTACGAGCAGTACTTC.

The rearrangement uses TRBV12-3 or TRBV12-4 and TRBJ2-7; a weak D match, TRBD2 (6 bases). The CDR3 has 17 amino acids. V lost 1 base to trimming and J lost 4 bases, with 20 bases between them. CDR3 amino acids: CASSLDPTNNLAYEQYF. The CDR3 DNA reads TGTGCCAGCAGTTTAGACCCAACCAATAACCTAGCGTACGAGCAGTACTTC.

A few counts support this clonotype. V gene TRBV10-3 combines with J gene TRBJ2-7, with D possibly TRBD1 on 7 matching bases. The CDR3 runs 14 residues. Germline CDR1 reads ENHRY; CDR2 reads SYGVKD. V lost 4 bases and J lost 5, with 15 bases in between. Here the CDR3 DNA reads TGTGCCATCAGTGGGACCAGGGGGGCTGACGAGCAGTACTTC. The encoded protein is CAISGTRGADEQYF.

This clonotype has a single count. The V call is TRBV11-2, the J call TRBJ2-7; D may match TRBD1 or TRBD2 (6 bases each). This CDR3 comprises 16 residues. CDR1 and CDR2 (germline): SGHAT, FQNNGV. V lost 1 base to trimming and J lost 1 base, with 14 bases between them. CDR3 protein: CASSLVGGLFSYEQYF. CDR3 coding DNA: TGTGCCAGCAGCTTAGTTGGGGGGCTTTTTTCCTACGAGCAGTACTTC. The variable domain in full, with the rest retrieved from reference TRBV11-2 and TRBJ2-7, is EAGVAQSPRYKIIEKRQSVAFWCNPISGHATLYWYQQILGQGPKLLIQFQNNGVVDDSQLPKDRFSAERLKGVDSTLKIQPAKLEDSAVYLCASSLVGGLFSYEQYFGPGTRLTVT.

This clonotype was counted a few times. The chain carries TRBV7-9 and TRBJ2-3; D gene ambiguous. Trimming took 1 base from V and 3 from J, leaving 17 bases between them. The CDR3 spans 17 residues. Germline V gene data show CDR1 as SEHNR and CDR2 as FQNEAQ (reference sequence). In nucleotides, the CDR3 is TGTGCCAGCAGCTTAGGCCTGGGCCAGGTTGGGACAGATACGCAGTATTTT. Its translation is CASSLGLGQVGTDTQYF.

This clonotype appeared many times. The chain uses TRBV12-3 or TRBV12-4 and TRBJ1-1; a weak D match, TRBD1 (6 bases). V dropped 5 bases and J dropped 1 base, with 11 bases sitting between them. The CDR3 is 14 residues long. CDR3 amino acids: CASSPGHSNTEAFF. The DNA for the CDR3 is TGTGCCAGCAGTCCGGGACACTCGAACACTGAAGCTTTCTTT.

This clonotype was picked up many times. The CDR3 DNA reads TGCAGTGCTACAGACAGGGGGCTATTCTACGAGCAGTACTTC. It specifies CSATDRGLFYEQYF. The rearrangement joins TRBV20-1 to TRBJ2-7; 10 nucleotides align to TRBD1. Germline lookup yields CDR1 DFQATT and CDR2 SNEGSKA (reference sequence). V shed 4 bases and J 3 bases; nucleotides not matched to a gene: 6. The CDR3 covers 14 residues.

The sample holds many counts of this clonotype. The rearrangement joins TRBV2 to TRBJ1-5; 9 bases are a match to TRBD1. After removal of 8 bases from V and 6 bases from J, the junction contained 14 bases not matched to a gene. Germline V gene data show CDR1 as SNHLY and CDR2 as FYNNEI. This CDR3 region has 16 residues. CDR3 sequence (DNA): TGTGCCAGCCGAAACACCGGGACAGGGTCTAGTCAGCCCCAGCATTTT. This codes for CASRNTGTGSSQPQHF.

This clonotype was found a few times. The CDR3 region is CASSYAGLVYEQYF. For the CDR3, the DNA is TGTGCCAGCAGTTACGCGGGACTAGTCTACGAGCAGTACTTC. This chain links TRBV12-3 or TRBV12-4 with TRBJ2-7; 8 bases match TRBD2. This CDR3 is built from 14 residues. Losses at the gene ends were 4 bases for V and 3 bases for J; bases not matched to a gene: 5.

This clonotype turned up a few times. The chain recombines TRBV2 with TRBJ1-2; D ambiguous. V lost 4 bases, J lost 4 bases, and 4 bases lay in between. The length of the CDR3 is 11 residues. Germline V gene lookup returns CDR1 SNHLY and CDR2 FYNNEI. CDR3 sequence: CASSVAYGYTF. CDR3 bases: TGTGCCAGCAGTGTGGCCTATGGCTACACCTTC.